The entry below gives a single T cell receptor (beta chain) sequence along with its context. This record belongs to a study of PD-L1 blockade in urothelial cancer. Whole-study context: Analysis of the blood was performed 3 weeks (second dose) and 6 weeks after treatment start. Median T cell yield from blood was 141,255.

Metastatic or locally advanced urothelial carcinoma was present in the patients. Per the germline V gene, CDR1 is SNHLY and CDR2 is FYNNEI. The CDR3 is made up of 13 amino acids. Deletions cut 6 bases from V and 5 bases from J, with 13 bases between. Sequenced by immunoSEQ multiplex PCR; TCRdb stores in-frame clones only, minus some. The data show 100,000 or so clones, 91% seen once. The receptor was derived from a woman of 80 years or more with urothelial cancer. This sequence joins TRBV2 and TRBJ1-1, with D possibly being TRBD1 (5 bases). The input for sequencing was PBMCs, taken around atezolizumab (anti-PD-L1) treatment. The CDR3: CASSLKGDTEAFF. As DNA, the CDR3 is TGTGCCAGCAGCCTAAAAGGGGATACTGAAGCTTTCTTT.